This TCR beta chain was obtained from a study of blood T cell repertoires in COVID-19. Study overall: The origin of the acute and convalescent COVID-19 samples was the United States, Italy and Spain. PBMCs, B-cell-depleted T cells, or T cells were the source of the cDNA or gDNA that made up the material.

Per the original data handling: Amplification of reference gene primers provided the estimated nucleated cell counts. The assay was immunoSEQ multiplex PCR, and TCRdb's table has in-frame clones only and misses some. Clone size and V and J calls were adopted from that table, with D and trimming inferred from the DNA. The repertoire holds around 75,000 clones, with around 90% as singletons. Germline V gene lookup returns CDR1 KGHDR and CDR2 SFDVKD. CDR3 length: 12 amino acids. V lost 3 bases and J 8 bases, leaving 9 bases between the germline ends. The source is a man between 50 and 59 years old with acute or convalescent COVID-19. Input material: peripheral blood. The chain carries TRBV24-1 and TRBJ1-2; D is ambiguous. CDR3 sequence (DNA): TGTGCCACCAGTGATCAGGTCGGAGGCTACACCTTC. Translating it yields CATSDQVGGYTF.